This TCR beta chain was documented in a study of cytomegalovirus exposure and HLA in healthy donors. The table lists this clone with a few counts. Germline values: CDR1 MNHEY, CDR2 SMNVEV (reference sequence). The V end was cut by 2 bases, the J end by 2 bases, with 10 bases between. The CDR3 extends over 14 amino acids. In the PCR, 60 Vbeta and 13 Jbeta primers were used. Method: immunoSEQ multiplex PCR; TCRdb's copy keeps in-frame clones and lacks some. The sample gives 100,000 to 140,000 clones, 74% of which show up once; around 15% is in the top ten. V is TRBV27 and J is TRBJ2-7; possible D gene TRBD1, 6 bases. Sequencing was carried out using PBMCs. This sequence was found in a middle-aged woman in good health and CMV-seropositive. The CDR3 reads CASSLKPGAYEQYF. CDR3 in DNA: TGTGCCAGCAGTTTAAAGCCAGGGGCCTACGAGCAGTACTTC.